Only one count was recorded for the clone carrying this TCR beta chain. Its antigen is not identified. These data are taken from a study of siplizumab effects on memory and regulatory T cells. Whole-study findings and limits: With siplizumab, Treg-derived clones averaged approximately 69% of mappable alloreactive CD4+ clones, versus 26.9% in controls. Of the alloreactive clones, only a minor fraction mapped to unstimulated subsets.

Using immunoSEQ multiplex PCR, the repertoire was profiled, and TCRdb retains in-frame clones only, with some absent. The table includes approximately 50,000 clones, over 85% detected once. The CDR3 runs to 13 residues. V shed 0 bases and J shed 3 bases, with 7 bases lying between them. The V gene's germline CDR1 is SGDLS and CDR2 YYNGEE. The sequence derives from a human donor in good health. The V call is TRBV9, the J call TRBJ2-7; D uncertain. The material sequenced was CD8+ T cells sorted from blood. The CDR3 DNA is TGTGCCAGCAGCGTAGGGGCAGACTACGAGCAGTACTTC. This encodes CASSVGADYEQYF.